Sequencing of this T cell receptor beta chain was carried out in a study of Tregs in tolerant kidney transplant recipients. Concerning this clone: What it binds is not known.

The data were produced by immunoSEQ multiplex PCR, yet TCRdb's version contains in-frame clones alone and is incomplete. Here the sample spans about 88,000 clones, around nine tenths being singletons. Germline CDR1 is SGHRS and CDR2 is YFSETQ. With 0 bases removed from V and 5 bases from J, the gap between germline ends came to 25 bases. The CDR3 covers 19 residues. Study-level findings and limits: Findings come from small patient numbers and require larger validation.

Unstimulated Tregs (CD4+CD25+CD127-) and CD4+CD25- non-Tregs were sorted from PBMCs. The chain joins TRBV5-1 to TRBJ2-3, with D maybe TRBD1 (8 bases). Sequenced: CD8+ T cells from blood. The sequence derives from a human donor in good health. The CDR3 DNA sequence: TGCGCCAGCAGCTTGGGTACCGCGGACAGGGACTATTATCGAGATACGCAGTATTTT. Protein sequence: CASSLGTADRDYYRDTQYF.